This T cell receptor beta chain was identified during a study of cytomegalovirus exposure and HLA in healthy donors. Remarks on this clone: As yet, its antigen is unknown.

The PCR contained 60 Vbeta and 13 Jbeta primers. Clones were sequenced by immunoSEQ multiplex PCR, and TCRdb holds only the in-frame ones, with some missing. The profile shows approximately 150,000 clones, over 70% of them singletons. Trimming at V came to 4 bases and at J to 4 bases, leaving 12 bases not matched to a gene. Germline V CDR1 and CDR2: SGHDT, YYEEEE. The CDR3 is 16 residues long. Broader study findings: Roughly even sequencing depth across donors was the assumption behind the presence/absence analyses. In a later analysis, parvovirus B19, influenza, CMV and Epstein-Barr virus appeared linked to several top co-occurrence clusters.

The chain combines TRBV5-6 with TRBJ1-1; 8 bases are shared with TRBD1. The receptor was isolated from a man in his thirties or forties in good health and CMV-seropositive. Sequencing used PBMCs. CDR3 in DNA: TGTGCCAGCAGCCTCGACAGGGGATGGGGTAGCACTGAAGCTTTCTTT. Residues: CASSLDRGWGSTEAFF.